A selection of T cell receptor beta chains follows, all from one sample in a study of T cell responses to AZD1222 COVID-19 vaccine. This table comes from immunoSEQ multiplex PCR, and its TCRdb copy is limited to in-frame clones, with some not included. This sample carries over 130,000 clones, more than 75% of them seen once, and the ten largest clones take 3% to 4%. The sequencing used peripheral blood, collected 28 days after the second AZD1222 dose. The receptors derive from an adult who received the AZD1222 COVID-19 vaccine. The CDR3 runs from the conserved cysteine through the conserved F or W. D genes are given only for firm matches. Rows give clone size only sometimes, using once, few, many, or a class for an expanded clone.

D	size	J	V	CDR3	DNA
TRBD1	few	TRBJ1-2	TRBV28	CASSQGGTYYGYTF	TGTGCCAGCAGTCAAGGGGGCACGTACTATGGCTACACCTTC
.	once	TRBJ2-4	TRBV2	CASRKGGGPKNIQYF	TGTGCCAGCAGAAAAGGGGGAGGGCCCAAAAACATTCAGTACTTC
TRBD1	.	TRBJ1-5	TRBV6-5	CAGQGEFNQPQHF	TGTGCCGGACAGGGCGAATTCAATCAGCCCCAGCATTTT
.	few	TRBJ2-2	TRBV28	CASSFYIAGELFF	TGTGCCAGCAGTTTTTATATCGCCGGGGAGCTGTTTTTT
.	few	TRBJ2-3	TRBV19	CASRPSDTDTQYF	TGTGCCAGTAGGCCTAGCGACACAGATACGCAGTATTTT
.	.	TRBJ2-2	TRBV6-2/TRBV6-3	CASSDTGELFF	TGTGCCAGCAGTGACACCGGGGAGCTGTTTTTT
TRBD2	.	TRBJ2-1	TRBV5-6	CASSPRGLAEQFF	TGTGCCAGCAGCCCAAGAGGACTAGCAGAGCAGTTCTTC
TRBD2	.	TRBJ2-3	TRBV7-9	CASQGTSGGTDTQYF	TGTGCCAGCCAAGGAACTAGCGGGGGCACAGATACGCAGTATTTT
.	.	TRBJ1-1	TRBV30	CAWTRANTEAFF	TGTGCCTGGACGAGGGCGAACACTGAAGCTTTCTTT
.	.	TRBJ1-1	TRBV28	CASSLSSPMNTEAFF	TGTGCCAGCAGTTTGTCTTCCCCTATGAACACTGAAGCTTTCTTT
.	.	TRBJ1-3	TRBV7-9	CASSLDRAGNTIYF	TGTGCCAGCAGCTTGGACCGGGCTGGAAACACCATATATTTT
.	.	TRBJ2-7	TRBV5-1	CASSWGLGAEQYF	TGCGCCAGCAGCTGGGGTTTGGGGGCCGAGCAGTACTTC
TRBD1	.	TRBJ1-5	TRBV19	CASRSGQGGIQPQHF	TGTGCCAGTCGATCCGGACAGGGAGGGATTCAGCCCCAGCATTTT
TRBD1	.	TRBJ1-2	TRBV10-3	CAISDANQGARRGYGYTF	TGTGCCATCAGTGACGCGAATCAGGGGGCGCGTCGGGGATATGGCTACACCTTC
TRBD1	once	TRBJ2-2	TRBV24-1	CATSDPLGDRYYTGELFF	TGTGCCACCAGTGATCCACTCGGGGACAGGTACTACACCGGGGAGCTGTTTTTT
TRBD2	.	TRBJ2-7	TRBV3-1/TRBV3-2	CASSQVGTSGTYEQYF	TGTGCCAGCAGCCAAGTGGGGACTAGCGGGACCTACGAGCAGTACTTC
.	.	TRBJ1-3	TRBV7-2	CASSQNRAANTIYF	TGTGCCAGCAGCCAGAATCGAGCCGCAAACACCATATATTTT
TRBD1	.	TRBJ2-7	TRBV29-1	CSVRQGNEQYF	TGCAGCGTACGACAGGGGAACGAGCAGTACTTC
.	.	TRBJ1-3	TRBV27	CASSLYSSGNTIYF	TGTGCCAGCAGTCTGTATTCCTCTGGAAACACCATATATTTT
TRBD2	.	TRBJ2-6	TRBV11-2	CASTSPRGGGTSGANVLTF	TGTGCCAGCACCTCGCCCCGCGGGGGGGGAACCTCTGGGGCCAACGTCCTGACTTTC
.	.	TRBJ2-7	TRBV4-3	CASSPSGIEQYF	TGCGCCAGCAGCCCCTCTGGGATCGAGCAGTACTTC
.	.	TRBJ1-5	TRBV19	CASRGQQDQPQHF	TGTGCCAGTAGAGGACAGCAGGATCAGCCCCAGCATTTT
.	.	TRBJ2-1	TRBV12-5	CASGLDRRNEQFF	TGTGCTAGTGGTTTGGATCGACGGAATGAGCAGTTCTTC
.	.	TRBJ2-7	TRBV6-1	CASSDGTLYEQYF	TGTGCCAGCAGTGATGGGACACTTTACGAGCAGTACTTC
.	.	TRBJ1-6	TRBV4-2	CASSPPGHPNSPLHF	TGTGCCAGCAGCCCTCCGGGACACCCCAATTCACCCCTCCACTTT
.	.	TRBJ1-1	TRBV6-5	CASSQRTGDTEAFF	TGTGCCAGCAGCCAACGGACCGGGGACACTGAAGCTTTCTTT
.	once	TRBJ1-2	TRBV19	CASSIGGMNYGYTF	TGTGCCAGTAGTATTGGGGGGATGAACTATGGCTACACCTTC
TRBD2	.	TRBJ2-1	TRBV7-3	CASSLAGGTYNEQFF	TGTGCCAGCAGTCTGGCGGGGGGAACCTACAATGAGCAGTTCTTC
.	.	TRBJ2-3	TRBV25-1	CASNRGTDTQYF	TGTGCCAGCAATCGGGGCACAGATACGCAGTATTTT
TRBD1	.	TRBJ2-7	TRBV19	CASYSGTGTVQYF	TGTGCCAGTTATTCAGGGACAGGGACCGTTCAGTACTTC
TRBD1	.	TRBJ1-4	TRBV2	CASRARQGRNEKLFF	TGTGCCAGCAGGGCTAGACAGGGACGGAATGAAAAACTGTTTTTT
TRBD1	.	TRBJ1-1	TRBV30	CASGQRNTEAFF	TGTGCCTCGGGACAGCGGAACACTGAAGCTTTCTTT
TRBD2	.	TRBJ2-2	TRBV4-2	CASRAGTSESGELFF	TGTGCCAGCAGAGCCGGGACTAGCGAATCCGGGGAGCTGTTTTTT
.	.	TRBJ2-7	TRBV21-1	CASSKWERGLYEQYF	TGTGCCAGCAGCAAATGGGAAAGGGGGCTTTACGAGCAGTACTTC
.	.	TRBJ1-2	TRBV2	CASSEDRNYGYTF	TGTGCCAGCAGTGAGGACAGAAACTATGGCTACACCTTC
.	few	TRBJ2-7	TRBV27	CASSRTESSYEQYF	TGTGCCAGCAGCAGGACCGAGAGCTCCTACGAGCAGTACTTC
.	.	TRBJ1-2	TRBV4-2	CASSQDGNYGYTF	TGTGCCAGCAGCCAAGACGGGAACTATGGCTACACCTTC
.	.	TRBJ1-2	TRBV19	CASSPQEIYGYTF	TGTGCCAGTAGCCCACAGGAGATCTATGGCTACACCTTC
TRBD2	.	TRBJ2-1	TRBV7-9	CASSLDPAGGLNEQFF	TGTGCCAGCAGCTTAGATCCAGCGGGGGGCCTAAATGAGCAGTTCTTC
TRBD1	.	TRBJ2-2	TRBV5-1	CASSDRDRGRLGFAGELFF	TGCGCCAGCAGCGACAGAGACAGGGGGCGTCTGGGATTCGCCGGGGAGCTGTTTTTT
TRBD1	.	TRBJ2-7	TRBV28	CASKESGQGNSYEQYF	TGTGCCAGCAAGGAATCAGGACAGGGTAACTCCTACGAGCAGTACTTC